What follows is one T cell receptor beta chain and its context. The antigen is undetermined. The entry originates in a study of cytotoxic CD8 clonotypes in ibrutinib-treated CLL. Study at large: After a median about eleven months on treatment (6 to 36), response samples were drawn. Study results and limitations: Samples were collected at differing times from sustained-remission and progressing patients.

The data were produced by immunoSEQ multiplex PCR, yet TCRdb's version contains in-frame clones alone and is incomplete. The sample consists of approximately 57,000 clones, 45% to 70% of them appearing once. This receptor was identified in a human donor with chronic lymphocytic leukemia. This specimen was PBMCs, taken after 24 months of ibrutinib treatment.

The CDR3: CASSAGTGYEQYF. CDR3 DNA: TGTGCCAGCAGCGCCGGGACAGGTTACGAGCAGTACTTC. The V call is TRBV6-4, the J call TRBJ2-7; TRBD1 matches at 8 bases. The germline CDR1 and CDR2 sequences are MRHNA and SNTAGT. The V and J ends lost 6 bases and 4 bases, in that order; junction bases with no gene match: 5. The CDR3 contains 13 residues.